The rows below give T cell receptor beta chains drawn from one sample of a study of early stage breast cancer tumors. This table comes from immunoSEQ multiplex PCR, and its TCRdb copy is limited to in-frame clones, with some not included. The sample yields nearly 70,000 clones, 80% seen once. What was sequenced was blood. The receptors come from a person aged 40 to 50 with breast cancer. The CDR3 runs from the conserved cysteine through the conserved F or W. The D gene is left open where the match is weak. Clone size is not always given. Where it is, it says once, few, many or a class for expanded clones.

J | D | V | size | DNA | CDR3
TRBJ1-2 | . | TRBV7-9 | few | TGTGCCAGCAGCCCCCCTTGGGGCTATGGCTACACCTTC | CASSPPWGYGYTF
TRBJ1-5 | . | TRBV30 | . | TGTGCCTGGACGAACAGGTCAGGGCTTCAGCCCCAGCATTTT | CAWTNRSGLQPQHF
TRBJ1-2 | . | TRBV7-8 | once | TGTGCCAGCAGCTTTTTTGCCACTAAGGGGTATGGCTACACCTTC | CASSFFATKGYGYTF
TRBJ1-5 | . | TRBV28 | . | TGTGCCAGCAGTTCCCATCTGCCCCAGCATTTT | CASSSHLPQHF
TRBJ2-1 | TRBD2 | TRBV9 | few | TGTGCCAGCACGTTGGGTCTAGCGGGAGCGGGAGGATACAATGAGCAGTTCTTC | CASTLGLAGAGGYNEQFF
TRBJ1-3 | TRBD1 | TRBV6-5 | . | TGTGCCAGCAGCTCAACAGGGGCGGAAGGAAACACCATATATTTT | CASSSTGAEGNTIYF
TRBJ2-5 | TRBD2 | TRBV5-1 | . | TGCGCCAGCAGGTTCCCGACTAGCGCCCAAGAGACCCAGTACTTC | CASRFPTSAQETQYF
TRBJ1-5 | . | TRBV19 | . | TGTGCCAGTACCTTAGCCAGGGCGGCTCAGCCCCAGCATTTT | CASTLARAAQPQHF
TRBJ2-1 | . | TRBV7-8 | . | TGTGCCAGCAGCACAGGGACTCTTGGGCAGTTCTTC | CASSTGTLGQFF
TRBJ2-3 | . | TRBV19 | . | TGTGCCAGTAGTGTGGACATGCCAGATACGCAGTATTTT | CASSVDMPDTQYF
TRBJ2-2 | TRBD1 | TRBV5-1 | . | TGCGCCAGCAGCACCGGGACAGGAAGGACCGGGGAGCTGTTTTTT | CASSTGTGRTGELFF
TRBJ2-7 | . | TRBV7-2 | . | TGTGCCAGCAGCTTACAGGTCACAGTGAGAGGCGAGCAGTACTTC | CASSLQVTVRGEQYF
TRBJ1-3 | . | TRBV7-9 | . | TGTGCCAGCAGCTTGGGGGGCCCTGGAAACACCATATATTTT | CASSLGGPGNTIYF
TRBJ2-5 | TRBD2 | TRBV5-1 | few | TGCGCCAGCAGGCCTACTAGCGGGGGGAGGACCCAGTACTTC | CASRPTSGGRTQYF
TRBJ2-1 | TRBD2 | TRBV10-3 | . | TGTGCCATCAGTGAGCGGACTAGCGGGATTTACAATGAGCAGTTCTTC | CAISERTSGIYNEQFF
TRBJ2-7 | . | TRBV28 | once | TGTGCCAGCAGTTCCCACTACGAGCAGTACTTC | CASSSHYEQYF
TRBJ2-5 | . | TRBV30 | . | TGTGCCTGGAGTCGGCAGAGGAAAGAGACCCAGTACTTC | CAWSRQRKETQYF
TRBJ1-4 | . | TRBV10-3 | . | TGTGCCATCAGTGGGCAGGGGACCGAAAAACTGTTTTTT | CAISGQGTEKLFF
TRBJ2-3 | . | TRBV5-1 | . | TGCGCCAGCAGCCCGACAACTAGCCCCACAGATACGCAGTATTTT | CASSPTTSPTDTQYF
TRBJ2-7 | . | TRBV6-1 | few | TGTGCCAGCAGTGAAGCGCGGAGTCCCTGGGACGAGCAGTACTTC | CASSEARSPWDEQYF
TRBJ2-7 | . | TRBV30 | . | TGTGCCTGGAGTGATAGTTGGGAAGGGAACTACGAGCAGTACTTC | CAWSDSWEGNYEQYF
TRBJ1-5 | . | TRBV2 | . | TGTGCCAGCAGTGAATTTTTGGGAAATCAGCCCCAGCATTTT | CASSEFLGNQPQHF
TRBJ2-3 | TRBD2 | TRBV29-1 | . | TGCAGCGTTGCCGGGACTAGCGGGAGGACAGATACGCAGTATTTT | CSVAGTSGRTDTQYF
TRBJ1-4 | . | TRBV30 | . | TGTGCCGGGAGGATAACAGGGTTGGGAAAACTGTTTTTT | CAGRITGLGKLFF
TRBJ1-5 | . | TRBV19 | few | TGTGCCAGTAGTATGGGGGGAGAACAGCCCCAGCATTTT | CASSMGGEQPQHF
TRBJ2-3 | . | TRBV12-5 | . | TGTGCTAGTGCCCTTGACAGTCGCACAGATACGCAGTATTTT | CASALDSRTDTQYF
TRBJ1-2 | . | TRBV7-9 | . | TGTGCCAGCAGCTTAACCAGTAACTATGGCTACACCTTC | CASSLTSNYGYTF
TRBJ1-2 | TRBD1 | TRBV19 | . | TGTGCCAGTAGTCCCGACAGGGCTTATGGCTACACCTTC | CASSPDRAYGYTF
TRBJ2-1 | TRBD2 | TRBV9 | once | TGTGCCAGCAGCCGGCTGGGGGCGGGAGGTAGTAATGAGCAGTTCTTC | CASSRLGAGGSNEQFF
TRBJ2-5 | . | TRBV5-5 | . | TGTGCCAGCAGCTCCCCGGAGACAACGCAAGAGACCCAGTACTTC | CASSSPETTQETQYF
TRBJ1-1 | . | TRBV19 | few | TGTGCCAGTACGAAGTATCAGGGTGTTGAAGCTTTCTTT | CASTKYQGVEAFF
TRBJ1-4 | TRBD1 | TRBV5-1 | . | TGCGCCAGCAGCTTGAGTAACGGACAGGGTCGAGAAAAACTGTTTTTT | CASSLSNGQGREKLFF
TRBJ1-3 | . | TRBV29-1 | . | TGCAGCGTTGTAGTGACAGATCTCACCATATATTTT | CSVVVTDLTIYF
TRBJ1-2 | . | TRBV7-9 | . | TGTGCCAGCCCGGGTGGCTATGGCTACACCTTC | CASPGGYGYTF
TRBJ1-5 | . | TRBV19 | once | TGTGCCAGTACCCTTGATTACAGGTCTCCGCGGCCCCAGCATTTT | CASTLDYRSPRPQHF
TRBJ1-3 | . | TRBV14 | . | TGTGCCAGCAGCCAAGGGTTCCTACGGGATTCTGGAAACACCATATATTTT | CASSQGFLRDSGNTIYF